The present TCR beta chain was sequenced within a study of blood T cell repertoires in COVID-19. Whole-study context: From the United States, Italy and Spain came samples of acute and convalescent COVID-19. PBMCs, B-cell-depleted T cells, or T cells were the source of the cDNA or gDNA that made up the material.

In the original workflow: Reference gene primer amplification in the assay estimated nucleated cell counts. Only in-frame clones appear in the TCRdb table, and some are missing; sequencing was by immunoSEQ multiplex PCR. That table gives V, J and clone size, and the DNA gave D and trimming. The repertoire holds about 270,000 clones, with less than 90% as singletons. Enrollment of patients from Seattle took place during active infection, with longitudinal follow-up. With 4 bases removed from V and 6 bases from J, the gap between germline ends came to 10 bases. CDR3 length: 13 residues. Per germline, CDR1 SGHTA and CDR2 FQGNSA.

The chain is built from TRBV7-2 and TRBJ2-1; TRBD2 might be the D (6 bases). The sequenced material came from peripheral blood. The source of this sequence is a woman in her twenties or thirties with COVID-19, enrolled during active disease. The CDR3, as DNA: TGTGCCAGCAGCTGGCGCGGGGCCAATGAGCAGTTCTTC. This encodes CASSWRGANEQFF.